The T cell receptor beta chain described here comes from a study of T cell responses to AZD1222 COVID-19 vaccine. Points from the study as a whole: Unmutated variant regions are reportedly the target of nearly half of TCRs that are spike-specific. Only five or six people who got AZD1222 tested seropositive at baseline. The peak T cell response came first, and repertoires were sampled only after it. Donors skewed white British and female; clonal diversity was possibly underestimated.

Generated by immunoSEQ multiplex PCR, the TCRdb table keeps only in-frame clones and is missing some. This table holds tens of thousands of clones, around 90% found once. Trimming took 2 bases from V and 0 from J, leaving 13 bases between them. The CDR3 spans 16 residues. The germline gives CDR1 SGHTA, CDR2 FQGNSA. Comments on this clone: Its antigen is not known.

The clonotype was recovered from an adult in good health. This material consisted of peripheral blood, taken on day 0 of AZD1222 vaccination. The chain recombines TRBV7-2 with TRBJ1-1, with D possibly matching TRBD1 (6 bases). The CDR3: CASSLWTVNLNTEAFF. The CDR3 region has the DNA TGTGCCAGCAGCTTATGGACAGTAAACTTGAACACTGAAGCTTTCTTT.